Listed below are T cell receptor beta chains from one sample, sequenced in a study of OX40 agonist ivuxolimab in advanced cancers. Sequencing used immunoSEQ multiplex PCR; TCRdb keeps in-frame clones, though not all of them. Of some 66,000 clones in the sample, over 60% were seen once. The input for sequencing was CD4+ or CD8+ T cells sorted from blood, taken in a trial of the OX40 agonist ivuxolimab. These receptors were obtained from an adult with an advanced solid tumor such as melanoma, head and neck, liver or kidney cancer. Each CDR3 is given with its conserved first and last residue. Fields, in order: CDR3 protein, CDR3 DNA, V gene, D gene, clone size, J gene. A D gene is named only where the DNA matches it firmly. Not all rows give a size; the values are once, few, many and, for expanded clones, a class.

CASSWDRDFGEQFF TGCGCCAGCAGCTGGGACAGGGATTTCGGTGAGCAGTTCTTC TRBV5-1 TRBD1 once TRBJ2-1
CAWRGQGANEQYF TGTGCCTGGAGAGGCCAGGGGGCCAACGAGCAGTACTTC TRBV30 TRBD1 NA TRBJ2-7
CASSEDRQSSYNEQFF TGTGCCAGCTCGGAGGACAGGCAAAGCTCCTACAATGAGCAGTTCTTC TRBV18 TRBD1 NA TRBJ2-1
CASSYAGDGYTF TGTGCCAGCAGTTATGCCGGGGATGGCTACACCTTC TRBV6-5 NA NA TRBJ1-2
CAWSRGTGARSSRATNYGYTF TGTGCCTGGAGTAGAGGGACAGGGGCCCGAAGCAGCCGAGCTACTAACTATGGCTACACCTTC TRBV30 TRBD1 NA TRBJ1-2
CASSLQEANSPLHF TGTGCCAGCAGTTTACAGGAGGCCAATTCACCCCTCCACTTT TRBV11-1 NA once TRBJ1-6
CASSLDLRAPAKSYNEQFF TGTGCCAGCAGCTTAGACCTACGGGCACCCGCAAAGTCCTACAATGAGCAGTTCTTC TRBV11-2 NA NA TRBJ2-1
CATSSPWGQSGLAGIDTQYF TGTGCCACCAGCAGTCCCTGGGGACAATCCGGACTAGCGGGGATAGATACGCAGTATTTT TRBV15 TRBD2 NA TRBJ2-3
CASSYSLGSYGYTF TGTGCCAGCAGTTACTCACTCGGATCTTATGGCTACACCTTC TRBV6-5 NA NA TRBJ1-2
CATSRELLARGTNEQFF TGTGCCACCAGCAGAGAGCTCCTAGCGAGAGGTACCAATGAGCAGTTCTTC TRBV15 NA once TRBJ2-1
CASSLGVVGQFF TGTGCCAGCAGCTTAGGGGTTGTCGGGCAGTTCTTC TRBV11-3 NA NA TRBJ2-1
CASSPRTGEYEQYF TGTGCCAGCAGCCCGAGGACAGGGGAATACGAGCAGTACTTC TRBV7-9 TRBD1 NA TRBJ2-7
CASGRQPPADGYTF TGTGCCAGCGGTAGACAGCCACCCGCAGATGGCTACACCTTC TRBV6-1 NA NA TRBJ1-2
CASSLLPGQPNANYGYTF TGTGCCAGTAGTCTATTACCGGGACAGCCGAATGCTAACTATGGCTACACCTTC TRBV19 TRBD1 once TRBJ1-2
CASSFKGKPNYGYTF TGTGCCAGCAGCTTTAAGGGAAAGCCTAACTATGGCTACACCTTC TRBV5-4 NA few TRBJ1-2
CASSQRGSGANVLTF TGTGCCAGCAGCCAAAGGGGGTCTGGGGCCAACGTCCTGACTTTC TRBV4-2 NA once TRBJ2-6
CASSYPRGENTEAFF TGTGCCAGCAGTTACCCGAGGGGGGAGAACACTGAAGCTTTCTTT TRBV6-6 NA few TRBJ1-1
CASSIVGGPFYEQYF TGTGCCAGTAGTATAGTAGGGGGTCCCTTCTACGAGCAGTACTTC TRBV19 NA NA TRBJ2-7
CASSRVGGILNTGELFF TGTGCCAGCAGCCGGGTTGGGGGAATATTAAACACCGGGGAGCTGTTTTTT TRBV7-9 NA NA TRBJ2-2
CASSYDRGTGQPQHF TGTGCCAGCAGTTACGACAGGGGGACAGGTCAGCCCCAGCATTTT TRBV6-6 TRBD1 few TRBJ1-5
CASSLARDGYTF TGTGCCAGCAGCTTAGCTAGGGATGGCTACACCTTC TRBV7-9 NA NA TRBJ1-2
CASSMSGQGDTGELFF TGTGCCAGTAGTATGTCAGGACAGGGGGATACCGGGGAGCTGTTTTTT TRBV19 TRBD1 NA TRBJ2-2
CASSEEANTEAFF TGTGCCAGCAGCGAGGAGGCAAACACTGAAGCTTTCTTT TRBV9 NA few TRBJ1-1
CASSASSYEQYF TGTGCCAGCAGCGCCAGCTCCTACGAGCAGTACTTC TRBV11-2 NA few TRBJ2-7
CASSLAFGAGQPQHF TGTGCCAGCAGCTTAGCTTTCGGGGCAGGCCAGCCCCAGCATTTT TRBV7-6 NA NA TRBJ1-5
CASSWAGNQPQHF TGTGCCAGCAGCTGGGCAGGCAATCAGCCCCAGCATTTT TRBV7-6 NA NA TRBJ1-5
CASSFGSSDTQYF TGTGCCAGCAGCTTCGGGAGTTCAGATACGCAGTATTTT TRBV7-8 NA NA TRBJ2-3
CASSSVGQGLAFF TGTGCCAGCAGCTCAGTGGGACAGGGGTTAGCTTTCTTT TRBV7-9 TRBD1 NA TRBJ1-1
CASSLGGTSGTYEQYF TGTGCCAGCAGCTTGGGTGGGACTAGCGGTACCTACGAGCAGTACTTC TRBV5-4 TRBD2 NA TRBJ2-7
CASSEVGTNTGELFF TGTGCCAGCTCAGAAGTGGGGACGAACACCGGGGAGCTGTTTTTT TRBV5-6 NA NA TRBJ2-2